What follows describes a single TCR beta chain. Its antigen is as yet unknown. This record comes from a study of blood T cells in healthy people across ages. The use of a sample-barcoded 5' primer and a J-beta primer mix characterized a second PCR of roughly 6 to 11 cycles. From the 5' RACE reads, TCRdb called clonotypes with MiXCR, one entry per CDR3 protein. The sample records 1,100,000 or so distinct CDR3 sequences, roughly 45% being singletons. Samples had at least 7 million PBMCs isolated from them. Regarding the study as a whole: Diversity estimates from one million T cells were considered underestimates.

The sequenced sample was blood. The sequence was collected from a woman in her sixties in good health.

CDR3 sequence: CASGSKSYEQYF. CDR3 nucleotide sequence: TGTGCCAGCGGGAGTAAATCCTACGAGCAGTACTTC. This sequence joins TRBV2 and TRBJ2-7, with TRBD2 as a possible D gene (5 bases). V lost 8 bases to trimming and J lost 1 base, with 9 bases between them. CDR3 length: 12 residues. Germline-derived CDR1 and CDR2 are SNHLY and FYNNEI.